This T cell receptor (beta chain) comes out of a study of vaccination effects on CD4 cells after COVID-19. Across the whole study: Post-vaccine samples followed the second dose by a median of 72 days.

Antigen-specific CD4+ T cells were expanded (with viral peptide pools) by the ViraFEST assay ahead of sequencing. Subsequent to ten to eleven days of culture, CD4+ T cells were isolated. It was two doses of either the BNT162b2 or mRNA-1273 vaccine that participants received. None of the vaccinated had previously contracted SARS-CoV-2, and their nucleocapsid antibodies tested negative. It was with about 10 IU/ml IL-2 and around 10 ug/ml peptides that roughly 2.2 million PBMC per well were cultured. Repertoires were generated with immunoSEQ multiplex PCR, while TCRdb's copy carries only in-frame clones and drops some. This repertoire shows about 30,000 clones, around 67% found once; its top ten account for roughly 15%. Per the germline V gene, CDR1 is MNHNS and CDR2 is SASEGT. Trimming removed 1 base from V and 4 bases from J, with 8 bases in between. CDR3 length equals 14 residues. Notes on this clone: The target antigen is unknown.

This clonotype was obtained from a human donor who received a COVID-19 vaccine. This chain uses TRBV6-1 with TRBJ2-1; D gene unclear. The material was CD4+ T cells from PBMCs cultured with HCoV-229E spike peptides, obtained after COVID-19 vaccination. The CDR3 loop is CASSEDPEYNEQFF. The CDR3 nucleotides read TGTGCCAGCAGTGAAGATCCGGAATACAATGAGCAGTTCTTC.